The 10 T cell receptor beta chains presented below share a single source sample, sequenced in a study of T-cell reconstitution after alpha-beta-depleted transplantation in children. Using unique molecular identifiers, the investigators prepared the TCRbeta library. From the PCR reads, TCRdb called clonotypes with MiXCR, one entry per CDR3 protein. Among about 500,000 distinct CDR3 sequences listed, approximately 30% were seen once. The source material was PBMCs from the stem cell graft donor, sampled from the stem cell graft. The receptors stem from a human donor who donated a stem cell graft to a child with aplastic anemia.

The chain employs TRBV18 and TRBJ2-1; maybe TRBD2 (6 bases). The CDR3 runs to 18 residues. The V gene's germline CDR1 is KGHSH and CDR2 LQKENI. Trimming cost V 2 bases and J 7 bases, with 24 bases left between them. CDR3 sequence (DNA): TGTGCCAGCTCACCAAGAGTGCGGGGCCGCTTGGATGGGAATGAGCAGTTCTTC. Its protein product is CASSPRVRGRLDGNEQFF.

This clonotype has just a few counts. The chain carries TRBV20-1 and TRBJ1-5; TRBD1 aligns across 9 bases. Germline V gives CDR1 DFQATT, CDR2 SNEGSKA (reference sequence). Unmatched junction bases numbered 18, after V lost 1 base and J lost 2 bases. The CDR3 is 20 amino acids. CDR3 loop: CSARAREMGQGLRGNQPQHF. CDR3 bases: TGCAGTGCTAGAGCGCGGGAAATGGGACAGGGACTAAGGGGCAATCAGCCCCAGCATTTT.

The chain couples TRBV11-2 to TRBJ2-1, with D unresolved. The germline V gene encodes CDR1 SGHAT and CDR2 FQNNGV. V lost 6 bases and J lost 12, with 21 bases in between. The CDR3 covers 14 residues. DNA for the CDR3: TGTGCCAGCAGTGCAATCGGTCATTCGCAAGGGCAGTTCTTC. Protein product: CASSAIGHSQGQFF.

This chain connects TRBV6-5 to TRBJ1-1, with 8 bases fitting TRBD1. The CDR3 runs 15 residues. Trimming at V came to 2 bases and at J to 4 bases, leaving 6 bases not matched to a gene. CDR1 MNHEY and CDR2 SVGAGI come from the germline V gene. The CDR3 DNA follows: TGTGCCAGCAGTTACGATGACAGGGGTGGCACTGAAGCTTTCTTT. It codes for CASSYDDRGGTEAFF.

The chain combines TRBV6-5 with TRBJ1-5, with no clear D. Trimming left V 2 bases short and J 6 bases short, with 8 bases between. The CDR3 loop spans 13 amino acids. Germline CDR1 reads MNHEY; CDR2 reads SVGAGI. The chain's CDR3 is CASSYREGQPQHF. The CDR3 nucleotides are TGTGCCAGCAGTTACCGGGAGGGTCAGCCCCAGCATTTT.

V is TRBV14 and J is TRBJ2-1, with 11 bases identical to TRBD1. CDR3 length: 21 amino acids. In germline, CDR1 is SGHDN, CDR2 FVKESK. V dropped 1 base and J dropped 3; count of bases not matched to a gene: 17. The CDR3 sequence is CASSQGTGGFGRIRDYNEQFF. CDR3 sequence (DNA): TGTGCCAGCAGCCAAGGGACAGGGGGCTTTGGTCGAATTCGGGACTACAATGAGCAGTTCTTC.

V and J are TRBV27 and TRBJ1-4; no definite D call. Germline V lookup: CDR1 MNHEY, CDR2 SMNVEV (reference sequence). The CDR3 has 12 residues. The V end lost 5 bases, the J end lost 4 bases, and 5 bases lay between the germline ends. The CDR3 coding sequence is TGTGCCAGCAGTCCGAATAATGAAAAACTGTTTTTT. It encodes CASSPNNEKLFF.

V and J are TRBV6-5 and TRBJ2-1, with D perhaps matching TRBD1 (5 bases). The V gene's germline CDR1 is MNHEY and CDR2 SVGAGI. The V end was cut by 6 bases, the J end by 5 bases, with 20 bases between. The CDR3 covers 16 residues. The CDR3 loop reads CASRPDRSATHNEQFF. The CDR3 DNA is TGTGCCAGCAGACCCGACAGATCCGCGACCCACAATGAGCAGTTCTTC.

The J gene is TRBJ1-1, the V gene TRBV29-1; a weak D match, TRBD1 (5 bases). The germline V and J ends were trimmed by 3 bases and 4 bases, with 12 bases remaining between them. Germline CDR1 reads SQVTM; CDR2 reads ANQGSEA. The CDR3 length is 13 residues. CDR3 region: CSVDQGWTTEAFF. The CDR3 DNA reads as TGCAGCGTTGATCAGGGTTGGACCACTGAAGCTTTCTTT.

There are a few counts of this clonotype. In DNA form, the CDR3 reads TGCAGCGTTGGGTTCAGAGGGGCCGGGGAGCTGTTTTTT. Its translation: CSVGFRGAGELFF. The chain combines TRBV29-1 with TRBJ2-2, with D possibly being TRBD1 or TRBD2 (5 bases each). The V gene's germline CDR1 is SQVTM and CDR2 ANQGSEA. V was shortened by 4 bases and J by 6 bases, with 12 bases between the two germline ends. The CDR3 contains 13 residues.